These 11 T cell receptor beta chains were all obtained from the same sample, sequenced in a study of blood T cell repertoires in COVID-19. Sequenced by immunoSEQ multiplex PCR; TCRdb stores in-frame clones only, minus some. The table records over 250,000 clones, around 86% of them present only once. Sequencing used peripheral blood. These receptors all stem from a man in his fifties with acute or convalescent COVID-19.

This clone appeared once. The chain joins TRBV19 to TRBJ2-7; 7 bases are shared with TRBD2. The ends lost 5 bases at V and 1 base at J; junction bases unmatched: 8. This CDR3 has 15 residues. The germline V gene encodes CDR1 LNHDA and CDR2 SQIVND (reference sequence). The CDR3 spells CASSPRGVGSYEQYF. DNA of the CDR3: TGTGCCAGTAGTCCCCGGGGGGTTGGATCCTACGAGCAGTACTTC. The whole variable domain, filled in from reference TRBV19 and TRBJ2-7, reads DGGITQSPKYLFRKEGQNVTLSCEQNLNHDAMYWYRQDPGQGLRLIYYSQIVNDFQKGDIAEGYSVSREKKESFPLTVTSAQKNPTAFYLCASSPRGVGSYEQYFGPGTRLTVT.

The V call is TRBV3-1 (or the pseudogene TRBV3-2), the J call TRBJ1-2; 7 bases fit TRBD1. The CDR3 has 14 amino acids. The germline V gene encodes CDR1 LGHDT and CDR2 YNNKEL (reference sequence). V shed 3 bases, J shed 2 bases, and the junction held 3 bases outside the gene matches. The CDR3 loop is CASSHQGVNYGYTF. CDR3 in DNA: TGTGCCAGCAGCCACCAGGGGGTGAACTATGGCTACACCTTC.

CDR3 sequence (DNA): TGTGCCAGCAGCCCAGGACAGGGGATGTACGAGCAGTACTTC. The encoded protein is CASSPGQGMYEQYF. The V gene is TRBV7-6, the J gene TRBJ2-7; 9 nucleotides line up with TRBD1. The CDR3 totals 14 residues. V shed 5 bases and J 4 bases; nucleotides not matched to a gene: 6. The germline gives CDR1 SGHVS, CDR2 FNYEAQ.

V usage is TRBV2 and J usage is TRBJ1-2; D not certain. V dropped 8 bases and J dropped 7 bases, with 11 bases sitting between them. The germline V gene has CDR1 SNHLY and CDR2 FYNNEI. This CDR3 comprises 11 residues. This CDR3 is CASGVSTGYTF. Here the CDR3 DNA reads TGTGCCAGCGGAGTGTCCACTGGCTACACCTTC.

The CDR3 reads CAWSVRVYSPLHF. The CDR3 DNA follows: TGTGCCTGGAGTGTCAGGGTGTATTCACCCCTCCACTTT. The gene calls are TRBV30 and TRBJ1-6; the D gene is possibly TRBD1 (5 bases). Trimming pared 0 bases from V and 8 bases from J, leaving 8 bases between. The CDR3 has 13 amino acids. Germline V gene lookup returns CDR1 GTSNPN and CDR2 SVGIG (reference sequence).

The J gene is TRBJ2-3, the V gene TRBV19; 7 bases match TRBD1. CDR1 and CDR2 (germline): LNHDA, SQIVND (reference sequence). The CDR3 runs to 15 residues. The V gene end was trimmed by 5 bases and the J gene end by 1 base; junction bases not matched to a gene: 6. The CDR3, as DNA: TGTGCCAGTAGTCCACAGGGGACGGGCACAGATACGCAGTATTTT. Encoded protein: CASSPQGTGTDTQYF.

DNA for the CDR3: TGTGCCAGCAGCCCAGGGACAGTTTTTGGGCAGTACTTC. This codes for CASSPGTVFGQYF. V gene TRBV3-1 (or the pseudogene TRBV3-2) combines with J gene TRBJ2-7, with 7 bases fitting TRBD1. Unmatched junction bases numbered 9, after V lost 4 bases and J lost 9 bases. This CDR3 is 13 amino acids long. CDR1 is LGHDT and CDR2 is YNNKEL in the germline V gene (reference sequence).

The chain has TRBV7-9 and TRBJ2-7; D is perhaps TRBD1 (6 bases). The CDR3 totals 15 residues. Germline V gene sequence: CDR1 SEHNR, CDR2 FQNEAQ (reference sequence). The V gene lost 0 bases and the J gene lost 1 base, with 10 bases spanning the gap. The CDR3 nucleotides are TGTGCCAGCAGCTTAGCTCCGGACAGTTCCTACGAGCAGTACTTC. Translated, it gives CASSLAPDSSYEQYF.

The rearrangement uses TRBV19 and TRBJ1-2, with D perhaps matching TRBD1 (5 bases). V was trimmed by 3 bases and J by 8 bases, leaving 10 bases between them. Germline assignment: CDR1 LNHDA and CDR2 SQIVND (reference sequence). The CDR3 contains 12 residues. The CDR3 coding sequence is TGTGCCAGTAGTATGGGGCAGAGGGGCTACACCTTC. Translated: CASSMGQRGYTF.

The V call is TRBV19, the J call TRBJ2-3; D gene ambiguous. Trimming left V 7 bases short and J 4 bases short, with 6 bases between. This CDR3 has 11 residues. The germline V gene encodes CDR1 LNHDA and CDR2 SQIVND (reference sequence). CDR3: CASKEADTQYF. CDR3 DNA sequence: TGTGCCAGTAAAGAGGCAGATACGCAGTATTTT.

The rearrangement joins TRBV4-1 to TRBJ1-5; D is possibly TRBD1 (6 bases). In germline, CDR1 is MGHRA, CDR2 YSYEKL. Deletions cut 1 base from V and 4 bases from J, with 17 bases between. The CDR3 spans 17 residues. The CDR3 is CASSQVVPGQLNQPQHF. CDR3 coding DNA: TGCGCCAGCAGCCAAGTGGTACCAGGACAGTTGAATCAGCCCCAGCATTTT.